This entry is about one T cell receptor beta chain. The data are from a study of long-term antiretroviral therapy in people with HIV. V was trimmed by 2 bases and J by 11 bases, leaving 13 bases between them. CDR1 and CDR2 from the germline V gene are MNHNY and SVGAGI (reference sequence). The CDR3 runs 13 residues. immunoSEQ v3.0 was run at survey level. For every sample, sequencing targeted roughly 40,000-55,000 T-cell genomes. The assay was immunoSEQ multiplex PCR, and TCRdb's table has in-frame clones only and misses some. The table lists 30,000 to 40,000 clones, 65% to 80% of them singletons. PBMC samples from each donor numbered at least one pre-ART and at least two post-ART.

V usage is TRBV6-6 and J usage is TRBJ1-5; D gene ambiguous. The receptor was isolated from a man between 50 and 59 years old with HIV. This specimen consisted of unsorted PBMCs, obtained 3 years after starting antiretroviral therapy. The CDR3 DNA is TGTGCCAGCAGTTACGACGCCGCCGCGTCCCAGCATTTT. Encoded protein: CASSYDAAASQHF.